Following are 32 T cell receptor beta chains from one sample sequenced in a study of cytomegalovirus exposure and HLA in healthy donors. 60 Vbeta and 13 Jbeta primers were used in PCR. Libraries were prepared by immunoSEQ multiplex PCR; TCRdb keeps only in-frame clonotypes and omits some of them. Among some 120,000 clones listed, approximately 8.7% were seen once. The sample consisted of PBMCs. Every receptor here comes from a man aged 40-49 years in good health and CMV-seronegative.

The chain employs TRBV6-1 and TRBJ1-5; 11 positions agree with TRBD1. There are 15 residues in the CDR3. Germline CDR1 and CDR2: MNHNS and SASEGT. V shed 1 base, J shed 5 bases, and the junction held 1 base outside the gene matches. The CDR3 nucleotides are TGTGCCAGCAGTGAAGGGACAGGGGGCCATCAGCCCCAGCATTTT. Translated: CASSEGTGGHQPQHF.

The V gene is TRBV15, the J gene TRBJ2-7, with D tentatively TRBD2 (6 bases). This CDR3 is 17 amino acids long. Germline assignment: CDR1 LNHNV and CDR2 YYDKDF (reference sequence). Trimming stripped 1 base from V and 7 bases from J, with 23 bases between. CDR3 in amino acids: CATSRGPGSQRAYEQYF. The CDR3 DNA follows: TGTGCCACCAGCAGAGGACCCGGGAGCCAAAGGGCTTATGAGCAGTACTTC.

The chain uses TRBV30 and TRBJ1-2; D is unresolved. The V and J ends lost 5 bases and 4 bases respectively, with 5 bases between them. The CDR3 covers 10 residues. Per the germline V gene, CDR1 is GTSNPN and CDR2 is SVGIG (reference sequence). The CDR3 reads CAWHSYGYTF. In DNA form, the CDR3 reads TGTGCCTGGCACAGCTATGGCTACACCTTC.

V is TRBV6-5 and J is TRBJ1-3; the D is unclear. The CDR3 extends over 14 amino acids. With 4 bases removed from V and 2 bases from J, the gap between germline ends came to 9 bases. CDR1 MNHEY and CDR2 SVGAGI come from the germline V gene. For the CDR3, the DNA is TGTGCCAGCAGTTCCGGTCAACCTGGAAACACCATATATTTT. Its translation is CASSSGQPGNTIYF.

This clone has only a few counts. The chain employs TRBV5-5 and TRBJ2-2; TRBD1 matches 10 bases. After removal of 4 bases from V and 4 bases from J, the junction contained 4 bases not matched to a gene. The CDR3 has 15 residues. Germline V gives CDR1 SGHKS, CDR2 YYEKEE (reference sequence). The CDR3: CASSPGQGRTGELFF. The CDR3, as DNA: TGTGCCAGCAGCCCGGGACAGGGGCGCACCGGGGAGCTGTTTTTT. Combining the CDR3 with reference TRBV5-5 and TRBJ2-2 gives the whole variable domain DAGVTQSPTHLIKTRGQQVTLRCSPISGHKSVSWYQQVLGQGPQFIFQYYEKEERGRGNFPDRFSARQFPNYSSELNVNALLLGDSALYLCASSPGQGRTGELFFGEGSRLTVL.

This rearrangement joins TRBV19 to TRBJ1-2; no definite D call. V was cut by 3 bases and J by 5 bases, with 4 bases left in between. Looked up from germline, CDR1 is LNHDA and CDR2 is SQIVND (reference sequence). The CDR3 sequence is 11 residues long. As DNA, the CDR3 is TGTGCCAGTAGTATCGGGTATGGCTACACCTTC. Protein product: CASSIGYGYTF.

This clone was detected only a few times. This chain joins TRBV5-4 and TRBJ2-3; tentatively, D is TRBD1 (5 bases). The germline V and J ends were trimmed by 2 bases and 1 base, with 14 bases remaining between them. From germline, CDR1 is SGHNT and CDR2 YYREEE (reference sequence). CDR3 length equals 16 residues. The CDR3 DNA reads as TGTGCCAGCAGCTTAGGACACAACCCCCGCACAGATACGCAGTATTTT. Amino acid sequence: CASSLGHNPRTDTQYF.

This rearrangement joins TRBV28 to TRBJ2-3; 8 bases agree with TRBD2. Germline loops: CDR1 MDHEN, CDR2 SYDVKM. The CDR3 has 14 residues. The J segment lost 1 base and the V segment lost 11 bases, leaving 8 bases of the junction unmatched. CDR3 sequence (DNA): TGTGCCTGGAACGGGGGGGCCGGCACAGATACGCAGTATTTT. Protein: CAWNGGAGTDTQYF.

This clone was seen more than once but under ten times. V usage is TRBV2 and J usage is TRBJ2-7, with D hard to call. Germline V CDR1 and CDR2: SNHLY, FYNNEI. The CDR3 is 12 residues long. V lost 7 bases, J lost 0 bases, and 7 bases lay in between. CDR3 sequence (DNA): TGTGCCAGCATTCTGGCCTCCTACGAGCAGTACTTC. Its protein is CASILASYEQYF.

The chain couples TRBV7-2 to TRBJ2-3; D gene unclear. The CDR3 has 14 residues. Germline CDR1 and CDR2: SGHTA and FQGNSA. The V and J ends lost 4 bases and 0 bases respectively, with 8 bases between them. As DNA, the CDR3 is TGTGCCAGCAGCTCCCTTCCCAGCACAGATACGCAGTATTTT. It encodes CASSSLPSTDTQYF.

The chain combines TRBV9 with TRBJ2-5; TRBD2 might be the D (7 bases). Germline lookup yields CDR1 SGDLS and CDR2 YYNGEE. This CDR3 spans 15 amino acids. Deletions cut 2 bases from V and 5 bases from J, with 16 bases between. CDR3 region: CASSVGGGARETQYF. DNA of the CDR3: TGTGCCAGCAGCGTGGGTGGGGGGGCCAGGGAGACCCAGTACTTC.

In this sample, this clone turned up a few times. The rearrangement uses TRBV7-3 and TRBJ1-3; D is perhaps TRBD1 (5 bases). The V end was cut by 1 base, the J end by 2 bases, with 9 bases between. This CDR3 is built from 15 residues. Germline V gene lookup returns CDR1 SGHTA and CDR2 FQGTGA. CDR3 bases: TGTGCCAGCAGCTTAAGCCCAGGGACTGGAAACACCATATATTTT. Protein sequence: CASSLSPGTGNTIYF. Full variable domain (remainder filled in from reference TRBV7-3 and TRBJ1-3): GAGVSQTPSNKVTEKGKYVELRCDPISGHTALYWYRQSLGQGPEFLIYFQGTGAADDSGLPNDRFFAVRPEGSVSTLKIQRTERGDSAVYLCASSLSPGTGNTIYFGEGSWLTVV.

This clone was seen more than once but under ten times. CDR3 nucleotide sequence: TGTGCTAGTGGTTTTGGACAGGGTAATGAGCAGTTCTTC. Amino acid sequence: CASGFGQGNEQFF. The chain employs TRBV12-5 and TRBJ2-1; the match to TRBD1 covers 8 bases. The ends lost 3 bases at V and 7 bases at J; junction bases unmatched: 2. Germline CDR1 and CDR2: LGHNT and FRNRAP. The CDR3 sequence is 13 residues long. The full variable domain, completed using reference TRBV12-5 and TRBJ2-1, is DARVTQTPRHKVTEMGQEVTMRCQPILGHNTVFWYRQTMMQGLELLAYFRNRAPLDDSGMPKDRFSAEMPDATLATLKIQPSEPRDSAVYFCASGFGQGNEQFFGPGTRLTVL.

The chain combines TRBV19 with TRBJ1-2; TRBD1 matches at 9 bases. Germline trimming cut 5 bases from V and 10 bases from J; bases unmatched to any gene: 14. Germline CDR1 and CDR2: LNHDA and SQIVND (reference sequence). The CDR3 is 15 amino acids. The CDR3 sequence is CASSLQGAVFAFYTF. The CDR3 DNA reads as TGTGCCAGTAGTCTACAGGGGGCCGTTTTTGCGTTCTACACCTTC. The complete variable domain, with remaining parts taken from reference TRBV19 and TRBJ1-2, reads DGGITQSPKYLFRKEGQNVTLSCEQNLNHDAMYWYRQDPGQGLRLIYYSQIVNDFQKGDIAEGYSVSREKKESFPLTVTSAQKNPTAFYLCASSLQGAVFAFYTFGSGTRLTVV.

This clone was seen only a few times. This chain uses TRBV4-2 with TRBJ2-2; TRBD1 matches 10 bases. V shed 1 base and J 5 bases; nucleotides not matched to a gene: 7. This CDR3 contains 17 residues. Germline-derived CDR1 and CDR2 are LGHNA and YNFKEQ. The CDR3 region is CASSQGRQGAETGELFF. The CDR3 bases are TGTGCCAGCAGCCAAGGCAGACAGGGGGCGGAAACCGGGGAGCTGTTTTTT.

This sequence joins TRBV7-3 and TRBJ1-1; D is ambiguous. The germline V gene has CDR1 SGHTA and CDR2 FQGTGA. The V gene lost 4 bases and the J gene lost 7 bases, with 13 bases spanning the gap. This CDR3 has 13 amino acids. CDR3 amino acids: CASSSGVISEAFF. The CDR3 DNA reads TGTGCCAGCAGCTCGGGAGTTATAAGTGAAGCTTTCTTT. The full variable domain, its missing parts supplied by reference TRBV7-3 and TRBJ1-1, is GAGVSQTPSNKVTEKGKYVELRCDPISGHTALYWYRQSLGQGPEFLIYFQGTGAADDSGLPNDRFFAVRPEGSVSTLKIQRTERGDSAVYLCASSSGVISEAFFGQGTRLTVV.

The V gene is TRBV6-4, the J gene TRBJ2-1; 10 nucleotides align to TRBD2. J gave up 3 bases and V 3 bases, and 2 bases lay outside the gene matches. CDR3 length: 15 residues. The germline V gene encodes CDR1 MRHNA and CDR2 SNTAGT. The CDR3 protein is CASSDKRGGYNEQFF. CDR3 nucleotides: TGTGCCAGCAGTGATAAGCGGGGGGGCTACAATGAGCAGTTCTTC.

There are a few counts of this clone. The chain combines TRBV5-1 with TRBJ2-7, with 8 bases that match TRBD1. This CDR3 has 14 residues. Germline trimming cut 4 bases from V and 2 bases from J; bases unmatched to any gene: 5. CDR1 and CDR2 (germline): SGHRS, YFSETQ. CDR3 residues: CASSAGTGPYEQYF. The CDR3 DNA reads TGCGCCAGCAGCGCCGGGACAGGTCCCTACGAGCAGTACTTC.

This clone was counted between two and nine times. The chain joins TRBV29-1 to TRBJ2-3; TRBD2 might be the D (5 bases). Germline V gene lookup returns CDR1 SQVTM and CDR2 ANQGSEA. V gave up 1 base and J gave up 2 bases, with 7 bases separating them. The CDR3 sequence is 13 residues long. CDR3: CSVEVLATDTQYF. DNA of the CDR3: TGCAGCGTTGAAGTGCTAGCCACAGATACGCAGTATTTT.

This chain connects TRBV27 to TRBJ1-1; D gene ambiguous. CDR1 is MNHEY and CDR2 is SMNVEV in the germline V gene (reference sequence). CDR3 length: 13 amino acids. V was trimmed by 4 bases and J by 0 bases, leaving 6 bases between them. In DNA, the CDR3 is TGTGCCAGCAGTTCTCTCTTGAACACTGAAGCTTTCTTT. Translated, it gives CASSSLLNTEAFF.

This chain joins TRBV4-2 and TRBJ2-7; 12 bases match TRBD2. V lost 0 bases, J lost 2 bases, and 2 bases stayed unmatched. Germline CDR1 reads LGHNA; CDR2 reads YNFKEQ. This CDR3 has 16 residues. The CDR3 region has the DNA TGTGCCAGCAGCCAAGATGGACTAGCGGGGCCCTACGAGCAGTACTTC. It yields the protein CASSQDGLAGPYEQYF.

The rearrangement links TRBV5-5 to TRBJ2-7; D may be TRBD1 (6 bases). The CDR3 length is 13 residues. Between the trimmed V and J ends, which lost 6 bases and 2 bases, there was a span of 12 bases. Germline loops: CDR1 SGHKS, CDR2 YYEKEE (reference sequence). The CDR3 DNA is TGTGCCAGCACTAGGACAGCTACCTACGAGCAGTACTTC. Amino acids: CASTRTATYEQYF.

This clone occurred a few times. This CDR3 reads CASSLLAGNNEQFF. CDR3 in DNA: TGTGCCAGCAGTTTACTCGCAGGGAACAATGAGCAGTTCTTC. The rearrangement links TRBV27 to TRBJ2-1, with a tentative D call TRBD1 (5 bases). CDR1 and CDR2 (germline): MNHEY, SMNVEV (reference sequence). The CDR3 is 14 residues long. Trimming cost V 2 bases and J 5 bases, with 10 bases left between them.

This clone was observed a few times. The J gene is TRBJ1-2, the V gene TRBV6-5; possibly TRBD1 for D (5 bases). Trimming left V 0 bases short and J 8 bases short, with 10 bases between. The CDR3 has 13 residues. CDR1 and CDR2 from the germline V gene are MNHEY and SVGAGI. The CDR3 coding sequence is TGTGCCAGCAGTTACTCTATAGGGGCCGGCTACACCTTC. It yields the protein CASSYSIGAGYTF.

This clone was observed a handful of times. The J gene is TRBJ1-2, the V gene TRBV27, with TRBD1 matching over 9 bases. Germline lookup yields CDR1 MNHEY and CDR2 SMNVEV (reference sequence). With 5 bases clipped from V and 8 bases from J, the junction kept 12 bases outside the gene matches. CDR3 size: 15 residues. In DNA form, the CDR3 reads TGTGCCAGCAGTCTAATGGGGACAGGGTCGGGGGGCTACACCTTC. Amino acids: CASSLMGTGSGGYTF.

This chain links TRBV15 with TRBJ1-6, with unresolved D. The CDR3 sequence is 15 residues long. Germline lookup yields CDR1 LNHNV and CDR2 YYDKDF (reference sequence). V was shortened by 1 base and J by 5 bases, with 9 bases between the two germline ends. CDR3 DNA: TGTGCCACCAGCAGAGTGCGGCTCGATAATTCACCCCTCCACTTT. It encodes CATSRVRLDNSPLHF.

This clone was counted only a few times. This sample also contains other DNA sequences that code for the same CDR3. This chain joins TRBV7-2 and TRBJ1-1; weak D call: TRBD1 (5 bases). The V gene lost 0 bases and the J gene lost 6 bases, with 11 bases spanning the gap. The CDR3 contains 14 residues. Germline values: CDR1 SGHTA, CDR2 FQGNSA. CDR3 DNA sequence: TGTGCCAGCAGCTTAGCAACAGGCAGCCCTGAAGCTTTCTTT. Translating gives CASSLATGSPEAFF.

This clone was counted a few times. The rearrangement links TRBV13 to TRBJ1-1; perhaps TRBD1 as D (6 bases). V dropped 1 base and J dropped 4 bases, with 13 bases sitting between them. From germline, CDR1 is PRHDT and CDR2 FYEKMQ (reference sequence). The CDR3 length is 15 residues. CDR3 amino acids: CASSLAGGAVTEAFF. As DNA, the CDR3 is TGTGCCAGCAGCTTAGCCGGGGGGGCGGTCACTGAAGCTTTCTTT. The variable domain in full, with the rest retrieved from reference TRBV13 and TRBJ1-1, is AAGVIQSPRHLIKEKRETATLKCYPIPRHDTVYWYQQGPGQDPQFLISFYEKMQSDKGSIPDRFSAQQFSDYHSELNMSSLELGDSALYFCASSLAGGAVTEAFFGQGTRLTVV.

This clone was picked up a small number of times. The V call is TRBV10-3, the J call TRBJ1-3, with a tentative D call TRBD1 (5 bases). The CDR3 covers 15 residues. The ends were cut back, 3 bases at V and 4 bases at J, with 13 bases in the middle. Germline V CDR1 and CDR2: ENHRY, SYGVKD. CDR3 in DNA: TGTGCCATCAGTGACTTCCGACAGCCGGGAAACACCATATATTTT. Translated, it gives CAISDFRQPGNTIYF.

This clone appeared a few times. As DNA, the CDR3 is TGTGCCAGCAGCCCCTACTACCCGGGCAATGAGCAGTTCTTC. It is translated as CASSPYYPGNEQFF. The genes are TRBV5-6 and TRBJ2-1; D unclear. Per the germline V gene, CDR1 is SGHDT and CDR2 is YYEEEE. CDR3 length equals 14 residues. Trimming pared 4 bases from V and 6 bases from J, leaving 14 bases between.

A word on this clone: This may be a read error, as it is one base from a much larger clone. The chain employs TRBV6-5 and TRBJ2-2; D perhaps matches TRBD1 (6 bases). Deletions cut 5 bases from V and 3 bases from J, with 7 bases between. CDR3 length: 13 residues. Per germline, CDR1 MNHEY and CDR2 SVGAGI. The CDR3 loop reads CASSPGDTGELFF. The DNA for the CDR3 is TGTGCCAGCAGTCCAGGGGACACCGGGGAGCTGTTTTTT.

This clone was seen a few times. Other DNA sequences from this sample encode an identical CDR3 as well. The chain is built from TRBV5-1 and TRBJ1-2; 8 bases are a match to TRBD1. Germline V gene lookup returns CDR1 SGHRS and CDR2 YFSETQ. This CDR3 has 16 residues. V trimming: 3 bases; J trimming: 3 bases; junction bases outside the gene matches: 10. The CDR3 sequence: CASSSPQGVRDYGYTF. In nucleotides, the CDR3 is TGCGCCAGCAGCTCGCCACAGGGGGTCCGAGACTATGGCTACACCTTC.